This T cell receptor beta chain is from a study of a mutant IDH1 vaccine in newly diagnosed glioma. Time point given: week 5, during vaccination. One vaccine dose held 300 ug of mutant IDH1 20-mer peptide and came with topical imiquimod. Looked up from germline, CDR1 is SEHNR and CDR2 is FQNEAQ (reference sequence). This CDR3 is built from 16 residues. Trimming at V came to 5 bases and at J to 2 bases, leaving 7 bases not matched to a gene. Generated by immunoSEQ multiplex PCR, the TCRdb table keeps only in-frame clones and is missing some. The table includes over 50,000 clones, just under 90% detected once. This clone occurred once. Its antigen is currently unknown.

This rearrangement joins TRBV7-9 to TRBJ2-1; 9 bases are a match to TRBD1. This specimen was PBMCs, taken from a glioma patient whose treatment included an IDH1 peptide vaccine. This clonotype was sampled from a woman between 40 and 55 years old with glioma. CDR3 sequence (DNA): TGTGCCAGCAGCGATAGGACAGGGGCCACCTACAATGAGCAGTTCTTC. This encodes CASSDRTGATYNEQFF.